Below, one TCR beta chain is given with its context. Its specificity is not known. This entry is derived from a study of blood T cells in healthy people across ages. The wider study: When template switching was applied, about one barcoded beta molecule was captured per two T cells. Study observations and caveats: Older age went with lower TCR beta diversity per million T cells, in a roughly linear way.

The CDR3 is 16 amino acids. CDR1 and CDR2 (germline): MNHEY, SVGEGT. V gave up 3 bases and J gave up 4 bases; unmatched junction bases: 8. A sample-barcoded 5' primer and a J-beta primer mix were used in a second PCR of roughly 6 to 11 cycles. A template-switch adaptor containing 12 random nucleotides labeled each cDNA molecule. In TCRdb, the 5' RACE reads were re-called with MiXCR into one record per CDR3 protein. The data hold under 2,000,000 distinct CDR3 sequences, with roughly 50% observed a single time. The TCR originated in a middle-aged woman in good health. The V gene is TRBV6-2 or TRBV6-3, the J gene TRBJ1-4; 7 bases are shared with TRBD1. Sequences were obtained from blood. Here the CDR3 reads CASSYAAGQHNEKLFF. The CDR3 nucleotides are TGTGCCAGCAGTTATGCCGCGGGACAGCATAATGAAAAACTGTTTTTT.